The 15 T cell receptor beta chains in this list originate from one sample, sequenced in a study of human T cells and chemical hapten exposure (dated by TCRdb to the early 2020s). Libraries were built with RACE. Sequenced using a NextSeq 500. TCRdb took the public reads, trimmed them with fastp at Q25, ran MiXCR for clone calling and kept in-frame beta chains. Duplicate CDR3 protein sequences are folded into a single record with the most common DNA and genes. The sample records 250,000 to 300,000 distinct CDR3 sequences, roughly 8% of which are singletons. The top ten constitute less than 1.5% of the sample. The meaning of the sample's time point label: pre-sensitization, week 0. The sample's treatment or condition, from its label and the paper: therapeutic diphenylcyclopropenone sensitization with weekly scalp DPC. The sequenced sample was whole blood, obtained in connection with sensitization to the hapten diphenylcyclopropenone (DPC). The receptors were gathered from a man younger than 35 with alopecia areata. Some clones in this sample may be carry-over from other donors' samples.

Only a few counts were recorded for this clonotype. The V call is TRBV29-1, the J call TRBJ2-3; 7 positions agree with TRBD1. The CDR3 contains 15 residues. Germline assignment: CDR1 SQVTM and CDR2 ANQGSEA. The V segment lost 4 bases and the J segment 2 bases; nucleotides outside the gene matches: 9. Here the CDR3 DNA reads TGCAGCGTTGGGGCCGGGACAGAGCCCACAGATACGCAGTATTTT. This translates into CSVGAGTEPTDTQYF.

This clonotype was counted only a few times. The rearrangement uses TRBV4-3 and TRBJ1-2; the D is unclear. The CDR3 has 14 amino acids. CDR1 LGHNA and CDR2 YSLEER come from the germline V gene. V lost 0 bases and J 2 bases, leaving 7 bases between the germline ends. The DNA of the CDR3 is TGCGCCAGCAGCCAAGACGGCGGAAACTATGGCTACACCTTC. Its protein is CASSQDGGNYGYTF.

This clonotype was counted only a few times. V and J are TRBV20-1 and TRBJ2-2, with D tentatively TRBD1 (5 bases). The CDR3 covers 15 residues. Germline CDR1 DFQATT, CDR2 SNEGSKA (reference sequence). V lost 1 base and J 0 bases, leaving 9 bases between the germline ends. The CDR3 reads CSARGRVSNTGELFF. The DNA for the CDR3 is TGCAGTGCTAGAGGCAGGGTGTCGAACACCGGGGAGCTGTTTTTT.

V gene TRBV4-3 combines with J gene TRBJ2-2, with D perhaps being TRBD1 or TRBD2 (6 bases each). V was cut by 0 bases and J by 6 bases, with 20 bases left in between. CDR3 length equals 18 residues. CDR1 and CDR2 (germline): LGHNA, YSLEER. This chain's CDR3 is CASSQDRRGAGQAGELFF. CDR3 coding DNA: TGCGCCAGCAGCCAAGATAGGAGGGGGGCAGGGCAGGCCGGGGAGCTGTTTTTT.

The V call is TRBV6-5, the J call TRBJ1-1; D gene ambiguous. Germline loops: CDR1 MNHEY, CDR2 SVGAGI. The CDR3 loop spans 13 amino acids. Trimming cost V 2 bases and J 5 bases, with 9 bases left between them. CDR3 bases: TGTGCCAGCAGTTACGCTGTCCCGACTGAAGCTTTCTTT. Amino acid sequence: CASSYAVPTEAFF.

The gene calls are TRBV20-1 and TRBJ1-5; D unclear. Looked up from germline, CDR1 is DFQATT and CDR2 is SNEGSKA (reference sequence). The CDR3 loop spans 14 amino acids. V dropped 5 bases and J dropped 5 bases, with 16 bases sitting between them. The CDR3 reads CSAFSANADQPQHF. The CDR3, as DNA: TGCAGTGCTTTCTCGGCGAACGCGGATCAGCCCCAGCATTTT.

The chain carries TRBV4-3 and TRBJ1-1, with D maybe TRBD1 (6 bases). Germline assignment: CDR1 LGHNA and CDR2 YSLEER. The length of the CDR3 is 17 residues. Trimming removed 0 bases from V and 3 bases from J, with 17 bases in between. The CDR3 protein is CASSQDSVGQGHTEAFF. CDR3 nucleotide sequence: TGCGCCAGCAGCCAAGACTCTGTTGGGCAGGGGCACACTGAAGCTTTCTTT.

This clonotype was observed a handful of times. V and J are TRBV10-3 and TRBJ2-3; D is tentatively TRBD1 or TRBD2 (5 bases each). Deletions cut 8 bases from V and 2 bases from J, with 11 bases between. The germline gives CDR1 ENHRY, CDR2 SYGVKD. There are 13 residues in the CDR3. As DNA, the CDR3 is TGTGCCATCCGGGGACCCGTCACAGATACGCAGTATTTT. Protein: CAIRGPVTDTQYF.

This clonotype was counted a few times. The chain is built from TRBV20-1 and TRBJ1-5; no clear D gene. The CDR3 length is 13 residues. V was cut by 3 bases and J by 1 base, with 7 bases left in between. CDR1 is DFQATT, CDR2 SNEGSKA, per germline (reference sequence). CDR3 DNA sequence: TGCAGTGCTAGTATCAGGAGCAATCAGCCCCAGCATTTT. It codes for CSASIRSNQPQHF.

This clonotype was picked up a small number of times. The chain is built from TRBV4-1 and TRBJ1-4, with D possibly being TRBD1 (5 bases). Germline CDR1 reads MGHRA; CDR2 reads YSYEKL. This CDR3 is built from 17 residues. Trimming cost V 3 bases and J 7 bases, with 21 bases left between them. The CDR3 DNA is TGCGCCAGCAGCCAGGTTCCCTTTGGACTAGGGACTGAAAAACTGTTTTTT. Amino acids: CASSQVPFGLGTEKLFF.

In its sample, this clonotype was seen a few times. The chain combines TRBV18 with TRBJ1-1; D unresolved. The CDR3 consists of 12 residues. V was trimmed by 3 bases and J by 4 bases, leaving 6 bases between them. Germline loops: CDR1 KGHSH, CDR2 LQKENI. The DNA for the CDR3 is TGTGCCAGCTCACCGAAGGCCACTGAAGCTTTCTTT. This sequence encodes CASSPKATEAFF.

At least ten counts were recorded for this clonotype. V usage is TRBV15 and J usage is TRBJ2-3; possible D gene TRBD1, 6 bases. The CDR3 consists of 16 residues. CDR1 is LNHNV, CDR2 YYDKDF, per germline (reference sequence). Trimming stripped 5 bases from V and 2 bases from J, with 17 bases between. Here the CDR3 DNA reads TGTGCCACCAGCCAGCTCCGTGCAGGGGCCACAGATACGCAGTATTTT. Amino acid sequence: CATSQLRAGATDTQYF.

This chain links TRBV7-9 with TRBJ1-6; D is uncertain. Trimming removed 1 base at V and 7 bases at J, with 11 bases between. The CDR3 spans 15 residues. Germline V gene sequence: CDR1 SEHNR, CDR2 FQNEAQ (reference sequence). CDR3 amino acids: CASSLDGLRNSPLHF. In nucleotides, the CDR3 is TGTGCCAGCAGCTTAGACGGACTTCGGAATTCACCCCTCCACTTT.

Comments on this clonotype: As the CDR3 is not closed by the conserved phenylalanine or tryptophan, this likely results from a read error. The limits of the CDR3 on the DNA are not certain, so only TCRdb's listed CDR3 is given. The chain recombines TRBV6-6 with TRBJ2-4; the D call in the table, TRBD1, was not verified against the DNA. The CDR3 totals 10 residues, both ends included. The germline CDR1 and CDR2 sequences are MNHNY and SVGAGI (reference sequence). The CDR3 spells CASSSGQRFS.

The chain carries TRBV6-2 or TRBV6-3 and TRBJ1-5; 8 bases line up with TRBD1. The CDR3 is 17 residues long. The V gene end was trimmed by 6 bases and the J gene end by 7 bases; junction bases not matched to a gene: 17. Germline CDR1 reads MNHEY; CDR2 reads SVGEGT. The CDR3 nucleotides read TGTGCCAGCAGCCCCTACAGGGGGAATCACCGTTCCCAGCCCCAGCATTTT. This encodes CASSPYRGNHRSQPQHF.